This entry lists 32 T cell receptor beta chains sequenced from one sample in a study of long-term antiretroviral therapy in people with HIV. immunoSEQ v3.0 was run at survey level. Assay: immunoSEQ multiplex PCR; the TCRdb copy retains only in-frame clones and omits some. There are about 39,000 clones in the sample; 85% to 90% occur only once, and about 4% lies in the top ten. The sample consisted of unsorted PBMCs, taken 1.2 years after starting antiretroviral therapy. These receptors originate from a woman aged 50 to 65 with HIV.

A word on this clone: Germline is not matched at one junction end, which may reflect a read error. The chain joins TRBV7-3 to TRBJ2-7; D is possibly TRBD1 or TRBD2 (5 bases each). Germline CDR1 and CDR2: SGHTA and FQGTGA. The CDR3 loop spans 15 amino acids. CDR3 DNA sequence: TGTGCCAGCAGGATGGACGGGACCCCCTCCGACGAGCAGTACTTC. Residues: CASRMDGTPSDEQYF. The full variable domain, rest sourced from reference TRBV7-3 and TRBJ2-7, is GAGVSQTPSNKVTEKGKYVELRCDPISGHTALYWYRQSLGQGPEFLIYFQGTGAADDSGLPNDRFFAVRPEGSVSTLKIQRTERGDSAVYLCASRMDGTPSDEQYFGPGTRLTVT.

This sequence joins TRBV4-3 and TRBJ1-2; possibly TRBD1 for D (5 bases). The CDR3 consists of 15 residues. V was trimmed by 1 base and J by 8 bases, leaving 17 bases between them. Germline V lookup: CDR1 LGHNA, CDR2 YSLEER. The CDR3 region has the DNA TGCGCCAGCAGCCAAGTAGTGGGACTTCCCTACGGCTACACCTTC. Its translation: CASSQVVGLPYGYTF.

This clone was found a few times. The chain recombines TRBV2 with TRBJ1-2; 7 bases agree with TRBD1. The CDR3 length is 16 residues. Germline lookup yields CDR1 SNHLY and CDR2 FYNNEI. Germline trimming cut 7 bases from V and 1 base from J; bases unmatched to any gene: 12. CDR3 nucleotide sequence: TGTGCCAGCACCCGCCTCCGGGCAGGGGGTAACTATGGCTACACCTTC. This gives the protein CASTRLRAGGNYGYTF.

This clone has only one observation. This chain joins TRBV6-5 and TRBJ1-2; D is undetermined. There are 15 residues in the CDR3. Germline V CDR1 and CDR2: MNHEY, SVGAGI. Trimming took 0 bases from V and 4 from J, leaving 12 bases between them. CDR3 nucleotides: TGTGCCAGCAGTTACTCCCACAGCTTTGCCTATGGCTACACCTTC. Its protein is CASSYSHSFAYGYTF.

In its sample, this clone was seen a few times. The chain joins TRBV7-9 to TRBJ1-6; the D gene is possibly TRBD1 (5 bases). The CDR3 length is 14 residues. Per the germline V gene, CDR1 is SEHNR and CDR2 is FQNEAQ (reference sequence). V was shortened by 2 bases and J by 7 bases, with 9 bases between the two germline ends. CDR3 region: CASSLPRGNSPLHF. Here the CDR3 DNA reads TGTGCCAGCAGCTTACCCCGGGGGAATTCACCCCTCCACTTT.

This chain uses TRBV29-1 with TRBJ1-2, with 9 bases identical to TRBD1. Germline V gene sequence: CDR1 SQVTM, CDR2 ANQGSEA. The CDR3 has 15 residues. The V segment lost 6 bases and the J segment 1 base; nucleotides outside the gene matches: 9. The CDR3 DNA is TGCAGCGTGGCGGGACAGGGATTCGGTAACTATGGCTACACCTTC. Translation gives CSVAGQGFGNYGYTF.

The gene calls are TRBV29-1 and TRBJ2-7, with 8 bases that match TRBD1. CDR1 and CDR2 (germline): SQVTM, ANQGSEA. The V gene end was trimmed by 1 base and the J gene end by 2 bases; junction bases not matched to a gene: 10. The CDR3 contains 16 residues. DNA of the CDR3: TGCAGCGTTGAAGGTTGGGGGTTGACAGGGGCCTACGAGCAGTACTTC. Translated, it gives CSVEGWGLTGAYEQYF.

With regard to this clone: An end of the junction does not agree with germline; a read error may underlie this. In nucleotides, the CDR3 is TGTGCTAGCAGCCCACGGCCAGGGAGCTCCTACGAGCAGTACTTC. Protein sequence: CASSPRPGSSYEQYF. This sequence joins TRBV7-7 and TRBJ2-7; either TRBD1 or TRBD2 may supply D (5 bases each). The CDR3 has 15 residues. Germline CDR1 and CDR2: SSHAT and FNYEAQ (reference sequence).

The chain employs TRBV25-1 and TRBJ2-2, with D possibly TRBD1 on 6 matching bases. The V end lost 4 bases, the J end lost 5 bases, and 14 bases lay between the germline ends. The CDR3 has 15 amino acids. CDR1 is MGHDK and CDR2 is SYGVNS in the germline V gene. CDR3 DNA sequence: TGTGCCAGCAGTGGGCAGGGGAAAATTACCGGGGAGCTGTTTTTT. Amino acid sequence: CASSGQGKITGELFF.

The chain joins TRBV4-1 to TRBJ2-7; maybe TRBD1 (6 bases). Germline V gene lookup returns CDR1 MGHRA and CDR2 YSYEKL. The CDR3 sequence is 15 residues long. With 3 bases removed from V and 3 bases from J, the gap between germline ends came to 15 bases. The CDR3 loop reads CASSHPDRDNYEQYF. CDR3 coding DNA: TGCGCCAGCAGCCACCCCGACCGGGACAACTACGAGCAGTACTTC.

The chain employs TRBV5-1 and TRBJ1-2, with TRBD1 identical over 7 bases. CDR1 and CDR2 from the germline V gene are SGHRS and YFSETQ. The trim removed 4 bases at V and 4 bases at J, leaving 13 bases unmatched. The CDR3 totals 16 residues. The CDR3 nucleotides read TGCGCCAGCAGCCCCGAGGGACAGCTTGCGCCCTATGGCTACACCTTC. The encoded protein is CASSPEGQLAPYGYTF. The entire variable domain, with the rest obtained from reference TRBV5-1 and TRBJ1-2, is as follows: KAGVTQTPRYLIKTRGQQVTLSCSPISGHRSVSWYQQTPGQGLQFLFEYFSETQRNKGNFPGRFSGRQFSNSRSEMNVSTLELGDSALYLCASSPEGQLAPYGYTFGSGTRLTVV.

The V gene is TRBV9, the J gene TRBJ2-2; 7 bases agree with TRBD1. Germline V CDR1 and CDR2: SGDLS, YYNGEE. The ends lost 3 bases at V and 2 bases at J; junction bases unmatched: 4. The CDR3 consists of 15 residues. In DNA form, the CDR3 reads TGTGCCAGCAGCGACGGGACAGCTAACACCGGGGAGCTGTTTTTT. Translated: CASSDGTANTGELFF.

The V gene is TRBV7-9, the J gene TRBJ1-3; weak D call: TRBD1 (5 bases). CDR1 and CDR2 from the germline V gene are SEHNR and FQNEAQ (reference sequence). The CDR3 loop spans 17 amino acids. V was trimmed by 3 bases and J by 4 bases, leaving 19 bases between them. CDR3 region: CASSFLYGAAGGNTIYF. The CDR3 DNA is TGTGCCAGCAGCTTTCTTTACGGGGCCGCGGGAGGAAACACCATATATTTT.

To note about this clone: The same CDR3 arises from other DNA sequences in this sample as well. The chain has TRBV19 and TRBJ1-1, with 7 nucleotides matching TRBD1. Germline lookup yields CDR1 LNHDA and CDR2 SQIVND (reference sequence). The CDR3 has 13 amino acids. The V segment lost 1 base and the J segment 4 bases; nucleotides outside the gene matches: 0. The CDR3 is CASSIGQGTEAFF. CDR3 nucleotide sequence: TGTGCCAGTAGTATAGGACAGGGCACTGAAGCTTTCTTT.

Note on this clone: One junction end disagrees with the germline gene, perhaps due to a read error. J is TRBJ1-2 and V is TRBV30; D possibly corresponds to TRBD1 (5 bases). The CDR3 loop spans 13 amino acids. Per the germline V gene, CDR1 is GTSNPN and CDR2 is SVGIG (reference sequence). CDR3 sequence reads: CASTPRGLYRYTF. DNA of the CDR3: TGTGCCTCCACCCCTAGGGGCCTCTATCGCTACACCTTC.

The chain combines TRBV6-1 with TRBJ1-2, with TRBD1 as a possible D gene (5 bases). The ends were cut back, 1 base at V and 8 bases at J, with 14 bases in the middle. Germline CDR1 reads MNHNS; CDR2 reads SASEGT. The CDR3 length is 14 residues. This CDR3 reads CASSEGPSEGGYTF. CDR3 nucleotide sequence: TGTGCCAGCAGTGAAGGCCCTTCTGAGGGGGGCTACACCTTC.

The chain combines TRBV27 with TRBJ1-6; D unresolved. V gave up 7 bases and J gave up 8 bases, with 15 bases separating them. The CDR3 length is 14 residues. Looked up from germline, CDR1 is MNHEY and CDR2 is SMNVEV (reference sequence). Here the CDR3 reads CASKEAFRDSPLHF. Written as DNA, the CDR3 is TGTGCCAGCAAGGAGGCGTTTAGGGATTCACCCCTCCACTTT.

This clone was recorded once. The gene calls are TRBV10-3 and TRBJ1-4; no definite D call. Germline lookup yields CDR1 ENHRY and CDR2 SYGVKD. This CDR3 has 13 residues. Trimming pared 4 bases from V and 4 bases from J, leaving 7 bases between. The CDR3 protein is CAISVRVNEKLFF. CDR3 coding DNA: TGTGCCATCAGTGTAAGGGTTAATGAAAAACTGTTTTTT.

The chain recombines TRBV21-1 with TRBJ2-7; TRBD2 is the table's D call, not checked against the DNA. TRBV21-1 is flagged as a pseudogene. This CDR3 is 12 amino acids long. The CDR3 spells CASSKVSYEQYF. The CDR3 nucleotides read TGTGCCAGCAGCAAAGTATCCTACGAGCAGTACTTC.

CDR3 coding DNA: TGTGCCAGCAGTGCCGGGACAGGGGTCTACGAGCAGTACTTC. It is translated as CASSAGTGVYEQYF. The chain joins TRBV2 to TRBJ2-7; 10 positions match TRBD1. With 4 bases clipped from V and 3 bases from J, the junction kept 3 bases outside the gene matches. CDR1 and CDR2 from the germline V gene are SNHLY and FYNNEI. CDR3 length equals 14 residues. Using reference TRBV2 and TRBJ2-7 for the parts outside the CDR3, the full variable domain is EPEVTQTPSHQVTQMGQEVILRCVPISNHLYFYWYRQILGQKVEFLVSFYNNEISEKSEIFDDQFSVERPDGSNFTLKIRSTKLEDSAMYFCASSAGTGVYEQYFGPGTRLTVT.

The gene calls are TRBV5-5 and TRBJ2-5; perhaps TRBD1 as D (6 bases). The CDR3 runs 16 residues. Looked up from germline, CDR1 is SGHKS and CDR2 is YYEKEE (reference sequence). V was trimmed by 0 bases and J by 6 bases, leaving 18 bases between them. CDR3 loop: CASSLAPVQGLKTQYF. In DNA form, the CDR3 reads TGTGCCAGCAGCTTGGCGCCCGTCCAGGGGCTAAAGACCCAGTACTTC.

J is TRBJ1-1 and V is TRBV5-6; D may be TRBD1 (5 bases). The ends were cut back, 3 bases at V and 3 bases at J, with 18 bases in the middle. Germline CDR1 and CDR2: SGHDT and YYEEEE. This CDR3 has 16 residues. The CDR3 loop reads CASSSAGQQRYTEAFF. The DNA of the CDR3 is TGTGCCAGCAGCTCGGCGGGGCAGCAACGGTACACTGAAGCTTTCTTT.

V gene TRBV7-9 combines with J gene TRBJ2-6; D is unresolved. The germline V gene encodes CDR1 SEHNR and CDR2 FQNEAQ (reference sequence). The CDR3 length is 16 residues. V lost 1 base and J 1 base, leaving 8 bases between the germline ends. The CDR3 protein is CASSLVGRSGANVLTF. The CDR3 DNA is TGTGCCAGCAGCTTAGTAGGACGGTCTGGGGCCAACGTCCTGACTTTC.

This chain links TRBV5-1 with TRBJ2-2; D is possibly TRBD1 (5 bases). Trimming cost V 5 bases and J 1 base, with 15 bases left between them. This CDR3 contains 16 residues. Germline CDR1 is SGHRS and CDR2 is YFSETQ. CDR3 protein: CASSLPRAMNTGELFF. The CDR3 nucleotides read TGCGCCAGCAGTCTTCCCAGGGCCATGAACACCGGGGAGCTGTTTTTT.

The chain recombines TRBV7-9 with TRBJ2-4, with D uncertain. The CDR3 sequence is 15 residues long. Germline-derived CDR1 and CDR2 are SEHNR and FQNEAQ (reference sequence). Deletions cut 0 bases from V and 2 bases from J, with 8 bases between. The CDR3, as DNA: TGTGCCAGCAGCTTAGCTCGTTCCTCCAAAAACATTCAGTACTTC. This encodes CASSLARSSKNIQYF.

The V call is TRBV10-3, the J call TRBJ2-3; 9 bases align to TRBD2. There are 15 residues in the CDR3. CDR1 is ENHRY and CDR2 is SYGVKD in the germline V gene. V trimming: 5 bases; J trimming: 2 bases; junction bases outside the gene matches: 5. DNA for the CDR3: TGTGCCATCAGTCTGACTAGCGGAAACACAGATACGCAGTATTTT. Amino acids: CAISLTSGNTDTQYF.

In DNA form, the CDR3 reads TGTGCCATCAGAGGGGACAGCTCTCATGGCTACACCTTC. Translating it yields CAIRGDSSHGYTF. The chain joins TRBV10-3 to TRBJ1-2; 7 positions match TRBD1. V was clipped by 6 bases and J by 6 bases; unmatched bases: 7. The CDR3 is made up of 13 amino acids. Per the germline V gene, CDR1 is ENHRY and CDR2 is SYGVKD.

The CDR3 DNA reads TGCGCCAGCAGCCAAGCCTCGGGGCTTTTTAGCAATGAGCAGTTCTTC. Translation: CASSQASGLFSNEQFF. J is TRBJ2-1 and V is TRBV4-1; either TRBD1 or TRBD2 may supply D (5 bases each). Trimming took off 1 base at V and 6 bases at J, with 16 bases between the two ends. The CDR3 runs 16 residues. Germline V gene sequence: CDR1 MGHRA, CDR2 YSYEKL.

This clone was observed once. The chain links TRBV18 to TRBJ1-4, with D uncertain. Deletions cut 1 base from V and 0 bases from J, with 12 bases between. This CDR3 has 17 amino acids. Germline assignment: CDR1 KGHSH and CDR2 LQKENI. CDR3 region: CASSPLPSATTNEKLFF. CDR3 coding DNA: TGTGCCAGCTCACCACTTCCCTCAGCTACAACTAATGAAAAACTGTTTTTT.

J is TRBJ1-1 and V is TRBV7-9; TRBD1 is a possible D gene (5 bases). The V end was cut by 7 bases, the J end by 5 bases, with 17 bases between. Germline-derived CDR1 and CDR2 are SEHNR and FQNEAQ (reference sequence). This CDR3 comprises 14 residues. CDR3 sequence reads: CASNRPGGWTEAFF. The CDR3 DNA is TGTGCCAGCAACCGGCCGGGGGGTTGGACTGAAGCTTTCTTT.

This chain joins TRBV7-3 and TRBJ1-5, with D possibly being TRBD1 (6 bases). This CDR3 has 15 residues. Trimming stripped 4 bases from V and 1 base from J, with 11 bases between. Germline loops: CDR1 SGHTA, CDR2 FQGTGA. CDR3 loop: CASSSNTGSNQPQHF. DNA for the CDR3: TGTGCCAGCAGCTCGAATACAGGGAGCAATCAGCCCCAGCATTTT.

This chain joins TRBV4-1 and TRBJ1-1, with D unclear. Deletions cut 1 base from V and 2 bases from J, with 11 bases between. This CDR3 contains 15 residues. Germline loops: CDR1 MGHRA, CDR2 YSYEKL. CDR3 amino acids: CASSQGQLANTEAFF. The CDR3 DNA follows: TGCGCCAGCAGCCAAGGCCAGCTAGCCAACACTGAAGCTTTCTTT.